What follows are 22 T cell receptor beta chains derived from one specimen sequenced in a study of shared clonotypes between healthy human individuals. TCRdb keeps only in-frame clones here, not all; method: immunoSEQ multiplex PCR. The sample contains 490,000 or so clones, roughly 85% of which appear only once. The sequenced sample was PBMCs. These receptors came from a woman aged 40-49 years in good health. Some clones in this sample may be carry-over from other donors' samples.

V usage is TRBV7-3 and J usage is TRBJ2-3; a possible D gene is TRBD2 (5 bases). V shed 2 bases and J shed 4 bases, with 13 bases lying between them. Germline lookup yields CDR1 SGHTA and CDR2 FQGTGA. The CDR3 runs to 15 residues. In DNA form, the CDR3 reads TGTGCCAGCAGCTTAGGGAGCGGAGTAGCAGATACGCAGTATTTT. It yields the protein CASSLGSGVADTQYF. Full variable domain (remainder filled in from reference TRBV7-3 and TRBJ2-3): GAGVSQTPSNKVTEKGKYVELRCDPISGHTALYWYRQSLGQGPEFLIYFQGTGAADDSGLPNDRFFAVRPEGSVSTLKIQRTERGDSAVYLCASSLGSGVADTQYFGPGTRLTVL.

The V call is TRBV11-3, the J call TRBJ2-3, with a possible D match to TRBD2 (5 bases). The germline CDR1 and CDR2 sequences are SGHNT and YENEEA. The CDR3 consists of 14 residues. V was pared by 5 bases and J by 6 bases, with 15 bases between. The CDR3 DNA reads TGTGCCAGCAGCAACCCTATGGCGGGTGATACGCAGTATTTT. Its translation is CASSNPMAGDTQYF.

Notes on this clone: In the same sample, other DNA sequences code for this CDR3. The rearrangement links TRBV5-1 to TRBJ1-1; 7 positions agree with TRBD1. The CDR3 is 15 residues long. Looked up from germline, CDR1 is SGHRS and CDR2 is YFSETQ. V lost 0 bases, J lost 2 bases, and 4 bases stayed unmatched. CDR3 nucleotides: TGCGCCAGCAGCTTGGAGGGACAGCCCAACACTGAAGCTTTCTTT. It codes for CASSLEGQPNTEAFF.

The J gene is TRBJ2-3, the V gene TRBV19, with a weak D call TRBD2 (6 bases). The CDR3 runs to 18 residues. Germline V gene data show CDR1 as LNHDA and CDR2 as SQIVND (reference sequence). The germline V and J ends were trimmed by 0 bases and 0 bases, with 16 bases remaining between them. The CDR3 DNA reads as TGTGCCAGTAGTATAGATCATATGTATGGGACTAGCACAGATACGCAGTATTTT. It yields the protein CASSIDHMYGTSTDTQYF.

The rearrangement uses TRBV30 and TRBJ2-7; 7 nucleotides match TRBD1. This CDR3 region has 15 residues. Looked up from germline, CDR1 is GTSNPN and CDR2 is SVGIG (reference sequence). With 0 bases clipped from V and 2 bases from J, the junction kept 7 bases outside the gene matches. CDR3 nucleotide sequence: TGTGCCTGGAGTGTAGACAGGGCGAGGGCCTACGAGCAGTACTTC. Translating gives CAWSVDRARAYEQYF.

CDR3 in amino acids: CASSRTGIGYEQYF. CDR3 sequence (DNA): TGTGCCAGCAGTCGGACAGGGATCGGCTACGAGCAGTACTTC. The chain joins TRBV6-5 to TRBJ2-7; the match to TRBD1 covers 8 bases. The V and J ends lost 5 bases and 3 bases, in that order; junction bases with no gene match: 6. The germline CDR1 and CDR2 sequences are MNHEY and SVGAGI. CDR3 size: 14 residues.

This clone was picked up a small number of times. This chain's CDR3 is CAWSQGNTIYF. The DNA of the CDR3 is TGTGCCTGGAGTCAAGGAAACACCATATATTTT. J is TRBJ1-3 and V is TRBV30; D remains unclear. V was shortened by 2 bases and J by 4 bases, with 3 bases between the two germline ends. The CDR3 sequence is 11 residues long. Germline CDR1 GTSNPN, CDR2 SVGIG (reference sequence).

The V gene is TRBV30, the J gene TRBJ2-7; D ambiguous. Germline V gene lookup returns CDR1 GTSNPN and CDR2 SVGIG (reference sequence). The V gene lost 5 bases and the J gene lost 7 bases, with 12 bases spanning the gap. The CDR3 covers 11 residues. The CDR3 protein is CAWHSVGEQYF. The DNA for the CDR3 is TGTGCCTGGCATTCTGTGGGAGAGCAGTACTTC.

For the CDR3, the DNA is TGTGCCAGCTCACCCCGACAGGGGTCGGCCACTGAAGCTTTCTTT. Its protein product is CASSPRQGSATEAFF. The chain has TRBV18 and TRBJ1-1; 8 bases agree with TRBD1. Germline loops: CDR1 KGHSH, CDR2 LQKENI. V trimming: 3 bases; J trimming: 4 bases; junction bases outside the gene matches: 7. CDR3 length: 15 residues.

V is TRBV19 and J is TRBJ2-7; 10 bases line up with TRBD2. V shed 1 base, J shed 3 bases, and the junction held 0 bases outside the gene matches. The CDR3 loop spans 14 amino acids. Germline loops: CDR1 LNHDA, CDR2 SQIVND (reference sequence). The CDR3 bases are TGTGCCAGTAGTATAGGGACTAGCGGCTACGAGCAGTACTTC. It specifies CASSIGTSGYEQYF.

In DNA, the CDR3 is TGTGCCAGCAGCTTAGTGACAGCCGATGAGCAGTTCTTC. Amino acids: CASSLVTADEQFF. V and J are TRBV7-2 and TRBJ2-1; TRBD1 might be the D (5 bases). This CDR3 has 13 residues. Germline V gene lookup returns CDR1 SGHTA and CDR2 FQGNSA. The V and J ends lost 1 base and 8 bases respectively, with 9 bases between them.

The CDR3 region has the DNA TGTGCCAGCAGTTCGGGACAGCCCAACGTGCCGCGGGAGCAGTACTTC. Protein sequence: CASSSGQPNVPREQYF. The chain couples TRBV6-5 to TRBJ2-7, with TRBD1 identical over 7 bases. The CDR3 is 16 amino acids. Germline assignment: CDR1 MNHEY and CDR2 SVGAGI. J was trimmed by 7 bases and V by 4 bases; bases with no gene match: 16.

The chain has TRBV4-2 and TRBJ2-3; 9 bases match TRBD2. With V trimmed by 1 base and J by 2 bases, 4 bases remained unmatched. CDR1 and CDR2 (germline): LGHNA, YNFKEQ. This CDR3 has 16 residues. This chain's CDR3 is CASSQVTSGPTDTQYF. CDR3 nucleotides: TGTGCCAGCAGCCAAGTCACTAGCGGGCCCACAGATACGCAGTATTTT.

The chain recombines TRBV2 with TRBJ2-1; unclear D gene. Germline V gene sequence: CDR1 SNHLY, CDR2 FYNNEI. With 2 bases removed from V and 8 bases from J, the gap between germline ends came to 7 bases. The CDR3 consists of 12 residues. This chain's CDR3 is CASSEIADEQFF. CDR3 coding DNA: TGTGCCAGCAGTGAAATTGCGGATGAGCAGTTCTTC.

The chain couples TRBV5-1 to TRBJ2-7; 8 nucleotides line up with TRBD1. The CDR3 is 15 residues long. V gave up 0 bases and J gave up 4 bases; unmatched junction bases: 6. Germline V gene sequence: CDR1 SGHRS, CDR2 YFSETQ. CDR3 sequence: CASSLGWTGTYEQYF. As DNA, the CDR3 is TGCGCCAGCAGCTTGGGATGGACAGGGACGTACGAGCAGTACTTC.

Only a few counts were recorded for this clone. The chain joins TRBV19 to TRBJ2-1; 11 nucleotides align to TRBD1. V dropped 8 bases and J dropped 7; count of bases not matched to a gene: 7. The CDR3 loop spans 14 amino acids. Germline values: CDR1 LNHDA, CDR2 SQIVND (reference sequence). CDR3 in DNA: TGTGCCAGTTCGGGACAGGGGGAGGTAAATGAGCAGTTCTTC. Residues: CASSGQGEVNEQFF.

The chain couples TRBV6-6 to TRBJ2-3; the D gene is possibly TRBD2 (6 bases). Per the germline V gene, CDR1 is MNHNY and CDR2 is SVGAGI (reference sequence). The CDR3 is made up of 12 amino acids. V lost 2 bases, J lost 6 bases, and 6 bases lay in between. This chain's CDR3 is CASSYRGDTQYF. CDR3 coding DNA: TGTGCCAGCAGTTACCGGGGGGATACGCAGTATTTT.

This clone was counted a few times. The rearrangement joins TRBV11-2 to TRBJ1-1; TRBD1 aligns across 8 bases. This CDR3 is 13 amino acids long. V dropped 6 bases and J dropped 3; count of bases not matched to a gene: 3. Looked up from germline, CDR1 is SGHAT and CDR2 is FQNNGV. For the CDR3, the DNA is TGTGCCAGCAGGCAGGGGGCGGACACTGAAGCTTTCTTT. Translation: CASRQGADTEAFF.

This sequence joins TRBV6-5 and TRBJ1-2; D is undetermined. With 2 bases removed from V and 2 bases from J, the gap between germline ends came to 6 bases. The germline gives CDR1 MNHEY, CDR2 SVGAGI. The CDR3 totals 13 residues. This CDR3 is CASSYQENYGYTF. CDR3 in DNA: TGTGCCAGCAGTTACCAGGAAAACTATGGCTACACCTTC.

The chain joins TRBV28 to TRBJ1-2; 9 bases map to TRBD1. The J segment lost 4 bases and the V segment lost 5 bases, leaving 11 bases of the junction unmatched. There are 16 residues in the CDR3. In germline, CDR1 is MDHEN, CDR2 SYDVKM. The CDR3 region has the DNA TGTGCCAGCAGTCCCGGGGGGACAGGGCCGGGCTATGGCTACACCTTC. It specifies CASSPGGTGPGYGYTF.

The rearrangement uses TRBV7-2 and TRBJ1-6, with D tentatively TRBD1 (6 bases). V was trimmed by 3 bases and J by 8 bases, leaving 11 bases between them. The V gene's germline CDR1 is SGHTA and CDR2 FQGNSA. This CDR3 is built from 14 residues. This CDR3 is CASSFTGTDSPLHF. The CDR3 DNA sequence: TGTGCCAGCAGCTTTACAGGGACCGATTCACCCCTCCACTTT.

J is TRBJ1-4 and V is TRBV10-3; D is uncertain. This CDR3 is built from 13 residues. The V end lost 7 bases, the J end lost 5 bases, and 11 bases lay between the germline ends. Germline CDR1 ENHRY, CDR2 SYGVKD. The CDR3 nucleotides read TGTGCCATCAAGTCCAATTTAAATGAAAAACTGTTTTTT. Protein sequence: CAIKSNLNEKLFF.